The TCR beta chain described here comes from a study of CD8 T cells in ankylosing spondylitis. Germline CDR1 reads LNHNV; CDR2 reads YYDKDF (reference sequence). CDR3 length: 16 amino acids. Trimming shortened V by 0 bases and J by 2 bases, and 12 bases separated the two germline ends. MiXCR was run by TCRdb on the 5' RACE reads, yielding one entry per CDR3 protein. The sample carries 35,000 or so distinct CDR3 sequences, about 6% recorded once. This clonotype was seen at least ten times. The sequence derives from a male donor with ankylosing spondylitis or in good health (not recorded which). The rearrangement links TRBV15 to TRBJ2-3; D is ambiguous. The sequenced sample consisted of blood, either unsorted or a sorted T cell fraction (not recorded which). The CDR3 region has the DNA TGTGCCACCAGCAGAGATGGAAGGCGTGACACAGATACGCAGTATTTT. Residues: CATSRDGRRDTDTQYF.